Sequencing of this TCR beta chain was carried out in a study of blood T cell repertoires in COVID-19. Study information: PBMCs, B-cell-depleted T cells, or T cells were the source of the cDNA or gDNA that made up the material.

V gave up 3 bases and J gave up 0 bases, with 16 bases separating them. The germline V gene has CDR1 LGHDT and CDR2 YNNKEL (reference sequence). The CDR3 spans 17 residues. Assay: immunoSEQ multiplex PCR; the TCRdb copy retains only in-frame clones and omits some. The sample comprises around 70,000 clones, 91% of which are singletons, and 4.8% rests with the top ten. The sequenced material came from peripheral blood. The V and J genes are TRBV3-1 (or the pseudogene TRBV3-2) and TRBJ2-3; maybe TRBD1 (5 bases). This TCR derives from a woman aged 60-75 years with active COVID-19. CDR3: CASSHRRGRTSTDTQYF. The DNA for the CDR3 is TGTGCCAGCAGCCACCGCAGAGGCAGGACAAGCACAGATACGCAGTATTTT.